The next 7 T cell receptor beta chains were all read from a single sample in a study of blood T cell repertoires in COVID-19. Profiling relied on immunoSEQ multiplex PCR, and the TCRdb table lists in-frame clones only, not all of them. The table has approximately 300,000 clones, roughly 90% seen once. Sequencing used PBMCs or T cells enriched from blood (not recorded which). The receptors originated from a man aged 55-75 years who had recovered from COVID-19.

The CDR3 DNA is TGCAGCGTTTCCAACGCCGGGACAGGGGTGAACGAGCAGTACTTC. Translated, it gives CSVSNAGTGVNEQYF. The chain combines TRBV29-1 with TRBJ2-7; TRBD1 matches at 10 bases. This CDR3 has 15 residues. Germline loops: CDR1 SQVTM, CDR2 ANQGSEA. Germline trimming cut 5 bases from V and 5 bases from J; bases unmatched to any gene: 12.

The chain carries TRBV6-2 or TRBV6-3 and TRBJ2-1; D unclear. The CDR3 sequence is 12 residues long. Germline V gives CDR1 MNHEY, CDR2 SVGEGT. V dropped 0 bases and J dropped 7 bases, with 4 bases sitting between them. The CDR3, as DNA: TGTGCCAGCAGTTACTCGAGAAATGAGCAGTTCTTC. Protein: CASSYSRNEQFF.

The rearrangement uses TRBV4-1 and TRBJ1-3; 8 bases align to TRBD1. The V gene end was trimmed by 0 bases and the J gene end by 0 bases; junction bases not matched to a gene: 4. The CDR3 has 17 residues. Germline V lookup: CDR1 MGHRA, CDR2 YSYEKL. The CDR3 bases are TGCGCCAGCAGCCAAGATGACAGGGGCCACTCTGGAAACACCATATATTTT. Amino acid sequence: CASSQDDRGHSGNTIYF.

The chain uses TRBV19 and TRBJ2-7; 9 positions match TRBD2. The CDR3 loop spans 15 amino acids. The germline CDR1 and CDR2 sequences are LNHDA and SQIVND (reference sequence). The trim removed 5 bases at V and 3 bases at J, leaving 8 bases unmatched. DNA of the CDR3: TGTGCCAGTAGTCTGGGGACTAGCAGAAACTACGAGCAGTACTTC. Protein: CASSLGTSRNYEQYF.

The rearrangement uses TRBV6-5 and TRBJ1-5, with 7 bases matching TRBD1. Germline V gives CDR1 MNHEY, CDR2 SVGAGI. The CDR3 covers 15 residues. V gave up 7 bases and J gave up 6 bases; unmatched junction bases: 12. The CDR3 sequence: CASTYYRGHRQPQHF. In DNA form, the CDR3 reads TGTGCCAGCACCTACTACAGGGGTCACCGTCAGCCCCAGCATTTT.

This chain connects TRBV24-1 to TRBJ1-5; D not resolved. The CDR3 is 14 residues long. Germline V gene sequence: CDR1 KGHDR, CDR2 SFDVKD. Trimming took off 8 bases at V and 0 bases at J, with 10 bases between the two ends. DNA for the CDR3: TGTGCCACCACGTCGAGGGATAGCAATCAGCCCCAGCATTTT. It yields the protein CATTSRDSNQPQHF.

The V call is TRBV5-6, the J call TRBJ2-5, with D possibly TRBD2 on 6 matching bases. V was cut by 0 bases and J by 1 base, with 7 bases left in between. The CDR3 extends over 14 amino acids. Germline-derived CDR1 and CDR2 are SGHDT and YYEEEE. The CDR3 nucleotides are TGTGCCAGCAGCTTGGAACTAGCCCAAGAGACCCAGTACTTC. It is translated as CASSLELAQETQYF.